This T cell receptor (beta chain) was retrieved from a study of blood T cell repertoires in COVID-19. Study at large: PBMCs, B-cell-depleted T cells, or T cells provided the cDNA or gDNA that made up the material.

The CDR3 runs to 15 residues. Trimming cost V 4 bases and J 5 bases; bases outside gene matches: 5. Germline V CDR1 and CDR2: MGHDK, SYGVNS. Assay: immunoSEQ multiplex PCR; the TCRdb copy retains only in-frame clones and omits some. The sample yields over 400,000 clones, more than 85% seen once. The chain is built from TRBV25-1 and TRBJ2-1; 10 bases align to TRBD1. This TCR came from a woman between 55 and 75 years old who had recovered from COVID-19. Sequenced: PBMCs or T cells enriched from blood (not recorded which). CDR3 protein: CASSARDRGHNEQFF. The CDR3 nucleotides read TGTGCCAGCAGTGCCCGGGACAGGGGACACAATGAGCAGTTCTTC.